These 26 T cell receptor beta chains came from one sample sequenced in a study of CD8+ T cells in alopecia areata. Extraction and reverse transcription of RNA yielded cDNA as the sequencing template. Sequencing was performed with immunoSEQ multiplex PCR; in TCRdb, only in-frame clones are kept and a portion is missing. The table includes about 97,000 clones, 35% to 45% detected once. The specimen was CD4+ T cells sorted from blood. These receptors were obtained from a human donor with alopecia areata.

The table lists this clone with a few counts. This chain links TRBV7-2 with TRBJ1-4; no reliable D call. The CDR3 contains 13 residues. Germline V gene lookup returns CDR1 SGHTA and CDR2 FQGNSA. V dropped 7 bases and J dropped 4 bases, with 10 bases sitting between them. Here the CDR3 reads CASTRRSNEKLFF. CDR3 nucleotides: TGTGCCAGCACCAGAAGGAGTAATGAAAAACTGTTTTTT.

This clone has only one observation. V is TRBV7-2 and J is TRBJ1-2; no clear D gene. CDR3 size: 12 residues. V lost 1 base, J lost 2 bases, and 2 bases lay in between. CDR1 is SGHTA and CDR2 is FQGNSA in the germline V gene. The CDR3: CASSLENYGYTF. The CDR3 DNA sequence: TGTGCCAGCAGCTTAGAGAACTATGGCTACACCTTC.

The chain's CDR3 is CASSLNEQFF. CDR3 DNA: TGTGCCAGCAGTCTCAATGAGCAGTTCTTC. The chain employs TRBV6-6 and TRBJ2-1; D is undetermined. The CDR3 runs to 10 residues. V lost 5 bases, J lost 6 bases, and 2 bases lay in between. Per the germline V gene, CDR1 is MNHNY and CDR2 is SVGAGI (reference sequence).

This clone was observed a few times. This rearrangement joins TRBV7-3 to TRBJ2-6; D is uncertain. Between the trimmed V and J ends, which lost 8 bases and 0 bases, there was a span of 11 bases. Germline V CDR1 and CDR2: SGHTA, FQGTGA. This CDR3 region has 15 residues. CDR3 DNA sequence: TGTGCCAGCCTCTCAGGACCCTCTGGGGCCAACGTCCTGACTTTC. It translates to CASLSGPSGANVLTF.

This clone was seen a handful of times. The rearrangement joins TRBV18 to TRBJ2-3; possibly TRBD1 for D (5 bases). The CDR3 is 15 amino acids. The germline V and J ends were trimmed by 2 bases and 3 bases, with 12 bases remaining between them. CDR1 is KGHSH and CDR2 is LQKENI in the germline V gene. This CDR3 is CASSPFPGSTDTQYF. The CDR3 DNA follows: TGTGCCAGCTCACCATTTCCAGGGTCTACAGATACGCAGTATTTT.

This clone has just a few counts. The chain recombines TRBV7-9 with TRBJ2-2; 7 bases fit TRBD1. This CDR3 has 17 amino acids. V lost 3 bases, J lost 0 bases, and 7 bases stayed unmatched. Germline V gene lookup returns CDR1 SEHNR and CDR2 FQNEAQ (reference sequence). CDR3 sequence reads: CASSLRQGLTNTGELFF. DNA for the CDR3: TGTGCCAGCAGCTTGCGACAGGGCTTAACGAACACCGGGGAGCTGTTTTTT.

The chain couples TRBV20-1 to TRBJ2-1; TRBD2 matches 11 bases. Germline V gene sequence: CDR1 DFQATT, CDR2 SNEGSKA (reference sequence). V lost 3 bases to trimming and J lost 11 bases; unmatched junction nucleotides: 0. This CDR3 spans 11 amino acids. The CDR3, as DNA: TGCAGTGCTAGGACTAGCGGGAAGCAGTTCTTC. Translated, it gives CSARTSGKQFF.

This clone turned up a few times. The gene calls are TRBV20-1 and TRBJ1-1; 7 bases map to TRBD1. Per germline, CDR1 DFQATT and CDR2 SNEGSKA (reference sequence). The CDR3 is made up of 11 amino acids. V was clipped by 6 bases and J by 10 bases; unmatched bases: 8. The DNA for the CDR3 is TGCAGTGCGAGTAGGGGGCCAGGAGCTTTCTTT. It codes for CSASRGPGAFF.

In DNA form, the CDR3 reads TGTGCCAGCTCTACGACCGGGGGATCTAGGGAAGCTTTCTTT. Encoded protein: CASSTTGGSREAFF. This chain uses TRBV7-9 with TRBJ1-1, with a tentative D call TRBD1 (5 bases). V was trimmed by 8 bases and J by 8 bases, leaving 21 bases between them. This CDR3 has 14 amino acids. Germline assignment: CDR1 SEHNR and CDR2 FQNEAQ (reference sequence).

The genes are TRBV28 and TRBJ2-2; D gene uncertain. There are 13 residues in the CDR3. V was shortened by 7 bases and J by 5 bases, with 11 bases between the two germline ends. CDR1 is MDHEN and CDR2 is SYDVKM in the germline V gene. Written as DNA, the CDR3 is TGTGCCAGCACCATCTTGGGTACCGGGGAGCTGTTTTTT. Its translation: CASTILGTGELFF.

The chain links TRBV7-6 to TRBJ2-2; a weak D match, TRBD2 (6 bases). The CDR3 is 15 residues long. Trimming removed 3 bases from V and 1 base from J, with 9 bases in between. CDR1 is SGHVS and CDR2 is FNYEAQ in the germline V gene. In DNA form, the CDR3 reads TGTGCCAGCAGCTTCGGCGGGAAGAACACCGGGGAGCTGTTTTTT. Its protein product is CASSFGGKNTGELFF.

This clone was found many times. The chain links TRBV28 to TRBJ2-7, with D tentatively TRBD1 or TRBD2 (6 bases each). Germline V lookup: CDR1 MDHEN, CDR2 SYDVKM. The length of the CDR3 is 14 residues. V gave up 7 bases and J gave up 1 base, with 14 bases separating them. This CDR3 reads CASIRGPRSYEQYF. CDR3 in DNA: TGTGCCAGCATCCGGGGGCCCAGGTCCTACGAGCAGTACTTC.

The chain joins TRBV14 to TRBJ2-1; 11 bases are shared with TRBD2. Germline CDR1 reads SGHDN; CDR2 reads FVKESK. The ends lost 3 bases at V and 3 bases at J; junction bases unmatched: 1. The CDR3 runs to 15 residues. In DNA, the CDR3 is TGTGCCAGCAGCCAGGGGACTAGCGGCTACAATGAGCAGTTCTTC. This codes for CASSQGTSGYNEQFF.

This CDR3 is CAWSVGDSQPQHF. The CDR3 DNA follows: TGTGCCTGGAGTGTTGGGGACAGTCAGCCCCAGCATTTT. V and J are TRBV30 and TRBJ1-5, with TRBD1 matching 7 bases. Per the germline V gene, CDR1 is GTSNPN and CDR2 is SVGIG (reference sequence). This CDR3 is 13 amino acids long. The J segment lost 6 bases and the V segment lost 0 bases, leaving 2 bases of the junction unmatched. Full variable domain (rest looked up from reference TRBV30 and TRBJ1-5): SQTIHQWPATLVQPVGSPLSLECTVEGTSNPNLYWYRQAAGRGLQLLFYSVGIGQISSEVPQNLSASRPQDRQFILSSKKLLLSDSGFYLCAWSVGDSQPQHFGDGTRLSIL.

The chain couples TRBV5-1 to TRBJ2-7; D ambiguous. V gave up 0 bases and J gave up 5 bases, with 15 bases separating them. CDR1 is SGHRS and CDR2 is YFSETQ in the germline V gene. The CDR3 covers 15 residues. The CDR3 spells CASSLESLREDEQYF. CDR3 nucleotide sequence: TGCGCCAGCAGCTTGGAGTCCCTCCGAGAGGACGAGCAGTACTTC.

V is TRBV6-1 and J is TRBJ2-7; TRBD2 aligns across 9 bases. CDR3 size: 14 residues. V was pared by 6 bases and J by 3 bases, with 6 bases of the junction left unmatched. Per germline, CDR1 MNHNS and CDR2 SASEGT. CDR3 DNA sequence: TGTGCCAGCAGCGTAGCGGGAGTCGTCTACGAGCAGTACTTC. Its translation: CASSVAGVVYEQYF.

This clone ranks as medium-sized (0.01 to 0.1%). The chain links TRBV7-9 to TRBJ1-6; no firm D call. Germline loops: CDR1 SEHNR, CDR2 FQNEAQ (reference sequence). The CDR3 is 13 amino acids. Trimming stripped 5 bases from V and 7 bases from J, with 9 bases between. CDR3 sequence reads: CASSLAPNSPLHF. The CDR3 nucleotides are TGTGCCAGCAGCCTGGCTCCAAATTCACCCCTCCACTTT.

This chain connects TRBV6-5 to TRBJ1-5; D is ambiguous. Germline loops: CDR1 MNHEY, CDR2 SVGAGI. This CDR3 comprises 11 residues. V lost 10 bases and J 16 bases, leaving 20 bases between the germline ends. The CDR3: CATGSGEVVHF. As DNA, the CDR3 is TGTGCCACCGGGTCCGGTGAGGTCGTTCATTTT.

This clone was seen a handful of times. CDR3 sequence: CATREGAYGYTF. The CDR3 DNA reads as TGTGCCACCAGAGAAGGGGCCTATGGCTACACCTTC. The chain carries TRBV28 and TRBJ1-2; possible D gene TRBD1, 5 bases. The CDR3 runs to 12 residues. Germline V gives CDR1 MDHEN, CDR2 SYDVKM. V was trimmed by 10 bases and J by 4 bases, leaving 13 bases between them.

The V and J genes are TRBV29-1 and TRBJ2-1; D is possibly TRBD2 (7 bases). Germline CDR1 SQVTM, CDR2 ANQGSEA. CDR3 length equals 13 residues. Trimming cost V 3 bases and J 7 bases, with 13 bases left between them. CDR3 in DNA: TGCAGCGTTGAGGGGGGGGCGCGGAATGAGCAGTTCTTC. Residues: CSVEGGARNEQFF.

The chain couples TRBV5-6 to TRBJ2-3; D unresolved. The CDR3 sequence is 14 residues long. The germline V and J ends were trimmed by 4 bases and 6 bases, with 15 bases remaining between them. Looked up from germline, CDR1 is SGHDT and CDR2 is YYEEEE. The CDR3 is CASSPDLQGDTQYF. Here the CDR3 DNA reads TGTGCCAGCAGCCCCGACTTACAAGGCGATACGCAGTATTTT.

In this sample, this clone turned up many times. The rearrangement uses TRBV19 and TRBJ2-6; either TRBD1 or TRBD2 may supply D (5 bases each). Germline assignment: CDR1 LNHDA and CDR2 SQIVND (reference sequence). Trimming left V 2 bases short and J 0 bases short, with 20 bases between. The CDR3 spans 20 residues. The CDR3 DNA reads as TGTGCCAGTAGTATAATGGTTTTGGGACGGATAAGCTCTGGGGCCAACGTCCTGACTTTC. This translates into CASSIMVLGRISSGANVLTF.

The chain has TRBV25-1 and TRBJ1-1, with no clear D. CDR1 and CDR2 from the germline V gene are MGHDK and SYGVNS. Trimming pared 3 bases from V and 7 bases from J, leaving 6 bases between. The CDR3 has 11 amino acids. CDR3 in amino acids: CASSDHGEAFF. CDR3 DNA: TGTGCCAGCAGTGATCACGGTGAAGCTTTCTTT.

This clone was seen more than once but under ten times. The CDR3 here is CASSYSGGGSYNEQFF. For the CDR3, the DNA is TGTGCCAGCAGTTACTCCGGCGGGGGCTCCTACAATGAGCAGTTCTTC. This chain links TRBV6-5 with TRBJ2-1, with 7 bases aligning to TRBD2. Germline trimming cut 0 bases from V and 0 bases from J; bases unmatched to any gene: 2. Germline V gives CDR1 MNHEY, CDR2 SVGAGI. The CDR3 contains 16 residues.

The chain joins TRBV2 to TRBJ2-2, with 11 positions matching TRBD2. CDR3 length equals 16 residues. V lost 8 bases and J lost 2; bases outside the gene matches: 7. Germline CDR1 and CDR2: SNHLY and FYNNEI. The chain's CDR3 is CASPRTSGSNTGELFF. In DNA, the CDR3 is TGTGCCAGCCCGAGGACTAGCGGGTCTAACACCGGGGAGCTGTTTTTT.

This clone appeared once. V is TRBV27 and J is TRBJ2-7, with D uncertain. V lost 3 bases and J lost 0, with 6 bases in between. CDR3 length: 13 residues. CDR1 and CDR2 from the germline V gene are MNHEY and SMNVEV (reference sequence). The CDR3, as DNA: TGTGCCAGCAGTTTCGCCGGCTCCTACGAGCAGTACTTC. Protein product: CASSFAGSYEQYF.